The rows below give T cell receptor beta chains drawn from one sample of a study of shared clonotypes between healthy human individuals. This table comes from immunoSEQ multiplex PCR, and its TCRdb copy is limited to in-frame clones, with some not included. The sample has some 1.4 million clones, around 95% seen once. Sequences were obtained from naive CD4+ T cells sorted from blood. Every receptor here comes from a young man in good health. CDR3s include the opening cysteine and the closing phenylalanine or tryptophan. A D gene is named only where the DNA matches it firmly. Size is stated for part of the rows, as once, few or many counts, or as a class when the clone is expanded.

>TRBJ1-5|.|.|TRBV18
TGTGCCAGCTCACCTCAGGGGCTAGGCTCTGATCAGCCCCAGCATTTT
CASSPQGLGSDQPQHF
>TRBJ2-1|.|.|TRBV19
TGTGCCAGTAGTATGAAGCAGGGGCGATACAATGAGCAGTTCTTC
CASSMKQGRYNEQFF
>TRBJ2-3|.|.|TRBV15
TGTGCCACCAGCAGAGATTTTATTCAGAACACAGATACGCAGTATTTT
CATSRDFIQNTDTQYF
>TRBJ2-1|once|TRBD1|TRBV5-1
TGCGCCAGCAGCACGCAGGGGGCGTTCGTGAATGAGCAGTTCTTC
CASSTQGAFVNEQFF
>TRBJ1-5|.|.|TRBV19
TGTGCCAGTAGCCCAATCGGTGAGGCGGGCAATCAGCCCCAGCATTTT
CASSPIGEAGNQPQHF
>TRBJ2-2|.|TRBD2|TRBV4-1
TGCGCCAGCAGCCAAAAAAGACGGGAGGAGGTCGGGGAGCTGTTTTTT
CASSQKRREEVGELFF
>TRBJ2-5|.|.|TRBV7-7
TGTGCTAGCAGCTTGGGGCTGGGAGAGACCCAGTACTTC
CASSLGLGETQYF
>TRBJ2-4|.|.|TRBV11-2
TGTGCCAGCAGCTTCAGGGGGGCCGGGGGGAGAAACATTCAGTACTTC
CASSFRGAGGRNIQYF
>TRBJ2-2|.|TRBD1|TRBV10-3
TGTGCCATCACTCCGGACAGGTCCGGGGAGCTGTTTTTT
CAITPDRSGELFF
>TRBJ2-7|.|.|TRBV9
TGTGCCAGCAGCGTAGCTCAGGGGTACGAGCAGTACTTC
CASSVAQGYEQYF
>TRBJ2-2|.|.|TRBV20-1
TGCAGTGTAAGGGACGGGGAGCTGTTTTTT
CSVRDGELFF
>TRBJ2-1|.|TRBD2|TRBV5-5
TGTGCCAGCAGCTTGGTTGCGCGGGAGGGCAATGAGCAGTTCTTC
CASSLVAREGNEQFF
>TRBJ1-5|.|TRBD1|TRBV6-1
TGTGCCAGCAGGGAAATAAACAGGGGCTACAGACCTAATCAGCCCCAGCATTTT
CASREINRGYRPNQPQHF
>TRBJ1-2|.|.|TRBV29-1
TGCAGCGTTATCACAGGACCTAATCTGTATGGCTACACCTTC
CSVITGPNLYGYTF
>TRBJ2-1|.|TRBD2|TRBV7-8
TGTGCCAGCAGCTTAGCGCTAGGACTAGCGGGGGCCAATGAGCAGTTCTTC
CASSLALGLAGANEQFF
>TRBJ2-7|few|.|TRBV5-1
TGCGCCAGCAGCTTGACAGGGAGCTCGTACGAGCAGTACTTC
CASSLTGSSYEQYF
>TRBJ1-2|.|TRBD1|TRBV7-2
TGTGCCAGCAGCTTGGGGACAGGGACGGGCTACACCTTC
CASSLGTGTGYTF
>TRBJ1-4|.|.|TRBV10-3
TGTGCCATCAGTGGTCAGGGGAGGGGTGAAAAACTGTTTTTT
CAISGQGRGEKLFF
>TRBJ2-1|.|.|TRBV5-1
TGCGCCAGCAGCCCCGCAGGAGGGGCCTACAATGAGCAGTTCTTC
CASSPAGGAYNEQFF
>TRBJ2-3|.|TRBD2|TRBV5-1
TGCGCCAGCAGCTTTTGGCGGCCGCGGGAGCAGTCAGATACGCAGTATTTT
CASSFWRPREQSDTQYF
>TRBJ2-3|.|.|TRBV7-6
TGTGCCAGCACCCGCGGGGATACGCAGTATTTT
CASTRGDTQYF
>TRBJ1-5|.|.|TRBV6-1
TGTGCCAGCAGCGACCGGAGGATTAGCAATCAGCCCCAGCATTTT
CASSDRRISNQPQHF
>TRBJ2-7|.|TRBD2|TRBV27
TGTGCCAGCAGTTTACACAAAACTAGCGGGAGGCTCTACGAGCAGTACTTC
CASSLHKTSGRLYEQYF